These 24 T cell receptor beta chains originate from one sample sequenced in a study of tumor and adjacent non-tumor tissue in lung cancer. This sample's RNA came from whole unsorted tissue. TCRbeta libraries were built with three rounds of nested PCR, modified from ARM-PCR. TCRdb fed the multiplex PCR reads into MiXCR, producing one record per CDR3 protein. The table lists around 210,000 distinct CDR3 sequences, about two thirds of them singletons. Sequenced material: lung tumor tissue. These TCRs come from a man aged 55 to 70 with non-small cell lung cancer.

For this clonotype: Likely a read error: the CDR3 ends without its conserved phenylalanine or tryptophan. The chain uses TRBV5-1 and TRBJ2-5; TRBD1 is a possible D gene (6 bases). The germline gives CDR1 SGHRS, CDR2 YFSETQ. Trimming removed 3 bases from V and 1 base from J, with 10 bases in between. The CDR3 covers 14 residues. The CDR3 DNA follows: TGCGCCAGCAGCTCCGGACAGACCCAAGAGACCCAGTACCTC. Protein product: CASSSGQTQETQYL.

Concerning this clonotype: The missing conserved phenylalanine or tryptophan at the end of this CDR3 makes a read error likely. This chain uses TRBV11-1 with TRBJ2-7, with 11 nucleotides matching TRBD2. The CDR3 contains 15 residues. Unmatched junction bases numbered 8, after V lost 5 bases and J lost 5 bases. Germline lookup yields CDR1 SGHAT and CDR2 FQDESV (reference sequence). The CDR3 DNA follows: TGTGCCAGCAGCAAGACTAGCGGGACGGCGGACGAGCAGTACATC. Encoded protein: CASSKTSGTADEQYI.

Of note for this clonotype: Given a much more abundant clone one base away, this may be a read error. This chain joins TRBV5-1 and TRBJ1-5; possibly TRBD1 for D (5 bases). The germline V gene has CDR1 SGHRS and CDR2 YFSETQ. This CDR3 is 15 amino acids long. CDR3 protein: CASGFGGSGNQPQHF. The DNA of the CDR3 is TGCGCCAGCGGCTTCGGGGGTTCAGGGAATCAGCCCCAGCATTTT.

In regard to this clonotype: It may be a read error: a sequence one base away is much more abundant. This chain connects TRBV11-3 to TRBJ2-1; D is ambiguous. Germline values: CDR1 SGHNT, CDR2 YENEEA. The CDR3 is 14 amino acids. The CDR3 nucleotides are TGTGCCAGCAGCCCCCTACAGAGTTACAATGATCAGTTCTTC. Protein sequence: CASSPLQSYNDQFF.

Worth noting for this clonotype: A much larger clone lies one base from this, so it may be a read error. This rearrangement joins TRBV20-1 to TRBJ2-3, with TRBD2 matching over 8 bases. V lost 0 bases and J lost 2; bases outside the gene matches: 10. The CDR3 contains 17 residues. Germline CDR1 and CDR2: DFQATT and SNEGSKA (reference sequence). CDR3 loop: CSAREFRTSSYTDTQYF. CDR3 DNA sequence: TGCAGTGCTAGAGAATTTAGGACTAGCAGCTACACAGATACGCAGTATTTT.

The chain couples TRBV28 to TRBJ2-3; D possibly corresponds to TRBD1 (6 bases). The V end lost 4 bases, the J end lost 2 bases, and 13 bases lay between the germline ends. The germline CDR1 and CDR2 sequences are MDHEN and SYDVKM. CDR3 length equals 15 residues. The CDR3: CASSSRQVYTDTQYF. The CDR3 coding sequence is TGTGCCAGCAGTTCCCGACAGGTCTACACAGATACGCAGTATTTT.

Regarding this clonotype: Sequence at one end of the junction differs from germline and may be a read error. V usage is TRBV14 and J usage is TRBJ1-1; 9 bases align to TRBD1. The germline CDR1 and CDR2 sequences are SGHDN and FVKESK. The CDR3 length is 16 residues. This CDR3 reads CGSSQVGQGLNTEAFF. The CDR3 DNA reads TGTGGCAGCAGCCAAGTGGGACAGGGTTTGAACACTGAAGCTTTCTTT.

The V gene is TRBV4-3, the J gene TRBJ2-7; 7 positions agree with TRBD2. Germline trimming cut 0 bases from V and 3 bases from J; bases unmatched to any gene: 5. Germline V gene data show CDR1 as LGHNA and CDR2 as YSLEER. The CDR3 contains 15 residues. CDR3 amino acids: CASSQELASFYEQYF. CDR3 DNA sequence: TGCGCCAGCAGCCAAGAACTAGCGTCTTTCTACGAGCAGTACTTC.

This clonotype was recorded only once. This chain uses TRBV20-1 with TRBJ2-5; D may be TRBD1 or TRBD2 (5 bases each). Germline values: CDR1 DFQATT, CDR2 SNEGSKA (reference sequence). The V end lost 3 bases, the J end lost 4 bases, and 12 bases lay between the germline ends. CDR3 length equals 13 residues. This chain's CDR3 is CSARRRGTETQYF. The CDR3 DNA is TGCAGTGCTAGGCGACGGGGCACAGAGACCCAGTACTTC.

Comment on this clonotype: This clone may be a read error of a much larger clone one base away. The chain is built from TRBV6-1 and TRBJ1-1; D call uncertain. CDR1 and CDR2 from the germline V gene are MNHNS and SASEGT. This CDR3 spans 12 amino acids. The CDR3 here is CASKKGNIEAFF. As DNA, the CDR3 is TGTGCCAGCAAGAAGGGAAACATTGAAGCTTTCTTT.

Worth noting for this clonotype: A read error may explain this, as a much larger clone is one base away. The gene calls are TRBV5-6 and TRBJ1-5, with a possible D match to TRBD1 (5 bases). CDR1 and CDR2 (germline): SGHDT, YYEEEE. The CDR3 covers 17 residues. The ends were cut back, 0 bases at V and 3 bases at J, with 16 bases in the middle. Here the CDR3 DNA reads TGTGCCAGCAGCTTGGGAGCAGGGAGCTTTAACAATCAGCCCCAGCATTTT. Translating it yields CASSLGAGSFNNQPQHF.

Of note for this clonotype: A much bigger clone sits one base away, suggesting this may be a read error. The chain employs TRBV6-5 and TRBJ2-1; TRBD2 is a possible D gene (6 bases). Germline CDR1 MNHEY, CDR2 SVGAGI. The CDR3 totals 15 residues. The CDR3 spells CASSNSRDLPNEQFF. The CDR3 DNA reads TGTGCCAGCAGTAACTCTCGGGACTTACCGAATGAGCAGTTCTTC.

A word on this clonotype: Since a much larger clone is just one base distant, this may be a read error. The chain is built from TRBV20-1 and TRBJ2-3; D remains ambiguous. The germline gives CDR1 DFQATT, CDR2 SNEGSKA (reference sequence). The CDR3 has 10 residues. CDR3 sequence (DNA): TGCGGTCCCCGTGGGGATACGCAGTATTTT. Its translation: CGPRGDTQYF.

This clonotype was picked up one time. The junction does not match germline at one end; this may be a read error. The V and J genes are TRBV11-3 and TRBJ2-7, with a tentative D call TRBD1 (6 bases). The CDR3 extends over 15 amino acids. The germline V gene has CDR1 SGHNT and CDR2 YENEEA. CDR3 bases: TGTGTCAGCAGGAGAGGGGGTGGTATGGCCAACGAGCAGTACTTC. Translation gives CVSRRGGGMANEQYF.

This clonotype was seen a few times. A junction end diverges from the germline sequence, so it may reflect a read error. The chain combines TRBV12-3 or TRBV12-4 with TRBJ1-5, with D maybe TRBD1 (5 bases). This CDR3 contains 15 residues. CDR3 nucleotides: TGTGTCAGCAGTTTAATCTCAGGGAGCAATCAGCCCCAGCATTTT. Its translation: CVSSLISGSNQPQHF.

Turning to this clonotype: Just one base apart from a much larger clone, this may be a read error. The rearrangement joins TRBV6-5 to TRBJ2-5; D not resolved. The length of the CDR3 is 15 residues. The germline V gene has CDR1 MNHEY and CDR2 SVGAGI. The CDR3 DNA reads TGTGCCTGCAGTTACTCGGGCCAGCTAGGGGAGACCCAGTACTTC. This translates into CACSYSGQLGETQYF.

Remarks on this clonotype: A junction end diverges from the germline sequence, so it may reflect a read error. This chain links TRBV29-1 with TRBJ2-7; 7 bases agree with TRBD2. The CDR3 loop spans 13 amino acids. Germline values: CDR1 SQVTM, CDR2 ANQGSEA. CDR3 DNA sequence: TGCAGCGTGGGAGGGGTGGGAACCCGCGAGCAGTATTTC. Its translation: CSVGGVGTREQYF.

Concerning this clonotype: One junction end disagrees with the germline gene, perhaps due to a read error. The chain employs TRBV20-1 and TRBJ2-7; weak D call: TRBD2 (6 bases). The CDR3 length is 17 residues. Germline values: CDR1 DFQATT, CDR2 SNEGSKA (reference sequence). Written as DNA, the CDR3 is TGCAGTGCTAGAGACCCTTTCGGCGGGACCTCCACCTACGAGAAGTACTTC. It yields the protein CSARDPFGGTSTYEKYF.

Regarding this clonotype: A much more abundant neighbour one base away suggests this may be a read error. The V call is TRBV11-3, the J call TRBJ2-3; 9 bases fit TRBD2. From germline, CDR1 is SGHNT and CDR2 YENEEA. This CDR3 has 20 residues. The CDR3 sequence is CDSSFQLAVSGRNSTDTQYF. CDR3 DNA sequence: TGTGACAGCAGCTTTCAGCTAGCGGTAAGCGGGAGGAATAGCACAGATACGCAGTATTTT.

The V call is TRBV12-3 or TRBV12-4, the J call TRBJ1-1; D unclear. The CDR3 length is 13 residues. The V end lost 6 bases, the J end lost 0 bases, and 8 bases lay between the germline ends. In DNA, the CDR3 is TGTGCCAGCAGCAGATACATGAACACTGAAGCTTTCTTT. Translated, it gives CASSRYMNTEAFF.

The CDR3 bases are TGTGCCAGCAGCTTACGGGGCAGGGGCCTCGACGAGCAGTACTTC. This translates into CASSLRGRGLDEQYF. V gene TRBV11-1 combines with J gene TRBJ2-7; TRBD1 might be the D (6 bases). Germline V gene data show CDR1 as SGHAT and CDR2 as FQDESV (reference sequence). V gave up 2 bases and J gave up 5 bases, with 16 bases separating them. The CDR3 contains 15 residues.

The gene calls are TRBV11-3 and TRBJ1-3; no reliable D call. Looked up from germline, CDR1 is SGHNT and CDR2 is YENEEA. The CDR3 is made up of 15 amino acids. With 2 bases removed from V and 4 bases from J, the gap between germline ends came to 12 bases. CDR3 in amino acids: CASSLWDGPGNTIYF. The CDR3 DNA reads TGTGCCAGCAGCTTATGGGATGGCCCAGGAAACACCATATATTTT.

Many counts were recorded for this clonotype. The chain employs TRBV6-2 or TRBV6-3 and TRBJ1-2, with 7 bases matching TRBD1. Germline trimming cut 5 bases from V and 0 bases from J; bases unmatched to any gene: 6. CDR3 size: 15 residues. The germline gives CDR1 MNHEY, CDR2 SVGEGT. The CDR3 DNA is TGTGCCAGCAGTCCCGGGACAGCTACTAACTATGGCTACACCTTC. It encodes CASSPGTATNYGYTF.

Note on this clonotype: With a much larger clone just one base away, this may be a read error. The rearrangement links TRBV29-1 to TRBJ2-2; tentative D call: TRBD2 (5 bases). V was trimmed by 8 bases and J by 5 bases, leaving 9 bases between them. The CDR3 extends over 11 amino acids. CDR1 is SQVTM and CDR2 is ANQGSEA in the germline V gene. The CDR3 loop reads CSIWRTGELFF. In DNA form, the CDR3 reads TGCAGCATTTGGAGGACCGGGGAGCTGTTTTTT.